This T cell receptor (beta chain) comes out of a study of T cells in Graves' hyperthyroidism and ophthalmopathy (dated by TCRdb to between 2017 and 2020). For the study in its entirety: Peripheral blood samples were taken at the time of initial diagnosis, prior to any treatment. A discovery cohort of roughly 100 patients, approximately 44 with Graves' ophthalmopathy and approximately 57 with stable Graves' hyperthyroidism, was used to find distinguishing TCR V-J signatures. Prospective prediction of ophthalmopathy was tested in an independent validation cohort consisting of 18 to 20 hyperthyroidism patients and some 15 patients who later progressed to ophthalmopathy. The roughly 90 discovery patients were divided at random into training and test sets in a 7:3 ratio. The study also compared thyroid tissue and blood T-cell repertoires from over 5 Graves' hyperthyroidism patients. Following sampling, methimazole starting at 30 mg daily was given to hyperthyroidism patients, and high-dose intravenous methylprednisolone was given to ophthalmopathy patients. TCR Vbeta CDR3 sequencing of roughly 140 peripheral blood samples (approximately 44 ophthalmopathy, 75 hyperthyroidism and around 17 progressor patients) is reported in the paper. Points the paper makes about the study in general: A model built on a 13 V-J signature distinguished ophthalmopathy from stable hyperthyroidism, reaching about 88% sensitivity and around 81% specificity in cross-validation and 80%/75% in testing. No statistical method was used to set the sample size in advance, and investigators knew the group allocation. In validation, the model predicted progression to ophthalmopathy with 65% to 71% sensitivity and around 72% specificity, a median of around six months before onset. Most expanded thyroid clonotypes (frequency above 0.001) were also detected in blood, a finding suggesting that blood repertoires may reflect thyroid immune responses.

Amplification of TCR beta CDR3 regions was carried out from RNA transcripts. The TCR CDR3 was subjected to a first round of RT-PCR using the HTBI primer set and the Qiagen OneStep RT-PCR kit. Libraries were constructed in a second round of multiplex PCR, after which size selection and purification were performed. Sequencing of the libraries was done on an Illumina HiSeq2000 using paired-end 100 bp reads. As for the authors' bioinformatics: SOAPnuke was used to process the raw data, throwing out any read that contained adapters or uncalled bases, had a mean Phred below 15, or lacked an exact constant-primer or identifier match. COPE v1.2.5 was used to merge high-quality paired reads, and clonotypes were defined as unique nucleotide sequences. Clonotypes were aligned to IMGT TRBV, TRBD and TRBJ reference segments using MiTCR v1.1. The analysis was restricted to V-J combinations with a frequency above 0.0001, which together covered 99% to 99.2% of the repertoires. A TCS score was defined as the ratio between F50 (clonal expansion) and ExV (chaos), using BLOSUM62-based TCRdist between CDR3 peptides within each V-J. Welch's t-statistics and random forest reduced around 510 V-J features to some 14, which were used in a naive Bayes classifier (R e1071). TCRdb reworked the public reads: Q25 trimming with fastp, MiXCR clone assembly, productive beta chains retained. When rows share a CDR3 protein, they turn into one entry using the most common DNA and genes. TCRdb assigned the V and J calls; the authors' analysis was not used. The sample table lists over 45,000 distinct CDR3 sequences, roughly half of them with a count of one. The ten largest clonotypes hold just over 9% of the sample.

This clonotype was counted ten times or more. The target of this receptor is not known. No qualities accompany the bases; no much larger clone lies one base away. The CDR3, from cysteine to phenylalanine, totals 17 residues. The DNA shown is the 51-base CDR3, in frame from base 1. V lost 6 bases and J lost 1 base, and the count of bases not matched to a germline gene is 4. Based on the germline V gene, the CDR1 and CDR2 sequences are ENHRY and SYGVKD. Ophthalmopathy patients had moderately to severely active disease, with a Clinical Activity Score of 3 or more, a NOSPECS grade of 4 or more, and a disease duration of less than 3 months. Any patient with an uncontrolled infection, another autoimmune disease, pregnancy or lactation was excluded. Diagnoses were established on the basis of clinical symptoms, serum thyroxine and TRAb, thyroid ultrasound, and orbital computed tomography. PBMCs were separated from around 9.1 ml of fresh peripheral blood using Ficoll-Paque density gradient centrifugation. Trizol reagent was used to extract total RNA, and RNA quality was then checked on an Agilent 2100 Bioanalyzer.

The receptor's source is a woman aged 45-59 years with Graves' ophthalmopathy. This chain joins TRBV10-3 to TRBJ2-6; 12 of the junction bases match TRBD1. Sequencing was done on a sample of blood. The DNA is as follows: TGTGCCATCAGGGCGGGACAGGGGGCTTCTGGGGCCAACGTCCTGACTTTC. The translation is CAIRAGQGASGANVLTF.